The 27 T cell receptor beta chains below come from one sample, sequenced in a study of monozygotic twins with inflammatory bowel disease. TCRdb reprocessed the 5' RACE reads and keeps a single row for each CDR3 protein, giving no DNA. The sample table sets out around 150,000 distinct CDR3 sequences. Sequencing used blood. The receptors here all came from a human donor with ulcerative colitis or Crohn's disease, or a healthy co-twin of an affected twin (not recorded which).

The V and J genes are TRBV3-1 and TRBJ1-2; as DNA is missing, the TRBD1 call by TCRdb cannot be tested. The CDR3 consists of 15 residues. Germline CDR1 is LGHDT and CDR2 is YNNKEL (reference sequence). The CDR3 region is CASSLGTEINYGYTF.

The chain couples TRBV7-6 to TRBJ1-1. CDR3 length: 15 amino acids. Germline CDR1 SGHVS, CDR2 FNYEAQ. The CDR3 loop is CASSELAAVGLEAFF. Based on the CDR3 plus reference TRBV7-6 and TRBJ1-1, the full variable domain is GAGVSQSPRYKVTKRGQDVALRCDPISGHVSLYWYRQALGQGPEFLTYFNYEAQQDKSGLPNDRFSAERPEGSISTLTIQRTEQRDSAMYRCASSELAAVGLEAFFGQGTRLTVV.

V and J are TRBV7-2 and TRBJ2-7; TCRdb lists TRBD2, though no DNA is available to test this call. The CDR3 totals 13 residues. Looked up from germline, CDR1 is SGHTA and CDR2 is FQGNSA. The CDR3 loop reads CASSLRAPYEQYF.

The chain couples TRBV5-5 to TRBJ2-3; TCRdb's D call, TRBD2, is unchecked because there is no DNA. This CDR3 has 16 residues. CDR1 is SGHKS and CDR2 is YYEKEE in the germline V gene (reference sequence). This chain's CDR3 is CASSLRAGGSTDTQYF.

CDR3 amino acids: CASSLELAGAKFEYNEQFF. The J gene is TRBJ2-1, the V gene TRBV7-8; TCRdb reports TRBD2, a call that lacks DNA to check it against. This CDR3 is built from 19 residues. CDR1 SGHVS and CDR2 FQNEAQ come from the germline V gene.

This chain joins TRBV15 and TRBJ1-2; TCRdb's assignment of TRBD1 cannot be checked, as there is no DNA. Germline-derived CDR1 and CDR2 are LNHNV and YYDKDF (reference sequence). The CDR3 covers 15 residues. The CDR3 sequence is CATSRPGRINYGYTF.

The CDR3 here is CASSRARTGTGANVLTF. V gene TRBV4-1 combines with J gene TRBJ2-6; the TRBD1 assignment by TCRdb is unverifiable without DNA. The CDR3 sequence is 17 residues long. Germline CDR1 and CDR2: MGHRA and YSYEKL.

The V call is TRBV5-4, the J call TRBJ1-2. Germline V gene sequence: CDR1 SGHNT, CDR2 YYREEE (reference sequence). The CDR3 has 16 amino acids. The CDR3 sequence: CASSLPSLKRGYGYTF.

The chain is built from TRBV2 and TRBJ1-1. Germline V gives CDR1 SNHLY, CDR2 FYNNEI. CDR3 length: 14 residues. The CDR3 protein is CASLGRAIGTEAFF.

V gene TRBV29-1 combines with J gene TRBJ1-1. Germline CDR1 and CDR2: SQVTM and ANQGSEA. The CDR3 loop spans 13 amino acids. CDR3 loop: CSVGVRPNTEAFF. Variable domain in full (rest from reference TRBV29-1 and TRBJ1-1): SAVISQKPSRDICQRGTSLTIQCQVDSQVTMMFWYRQQPGQSLTLIATANQGSEATYESGFVIDKFPISRPNLTFSTLTVSNMSPEDSSIYLCSVGVRPNTEAFFGQGTRLTVV.

V is TRBV7-9 and J is TRBJ2-1; with no DNA, the TCRdb D assignment of TRBD1 cannot be verified. This CDR3 has 15 residues. Per the germline V gene, CDR1 is SEHNR and CDR2 is FQNEAQ (reference sequence). The CDR3 region is CASSLAFGADNEQFF. Combining the CDR3 with reference TRBV7-9 and TRBJ2-1 gives the whole variable domain DTGVSQNPRHKITKRGQNVTFRCDPISEHNRLYWYRQTLGQGPEFLTYFQNEAQLEKSRLLSDRFSAERPKGSFSTLEIQRTEQGDSAMYLCASSLAFGADNEQFFGPGTRLTVL.

The chain links TRBV10-3 to TRBJ2-4. The CDR3 sequence is 12 residues long. CDR1 and CDR2 (germline): ENHRY, SYGVKD. CDR3 amino acids: CAISEFKNIQYF.

The chain is built from TRBV6-1 and TRBJ1-2; the TRBD1 assignment by TCRdb is unverifiable without DNA. CDR1 is MNHNS and CDR2 is SASEGT in the germline V gene. CDR3 length equals 15 residues. CDR3 residues: CASSKGPGNRGGYTF.

V and J are TRBV11-3 and TRBJ1-5; as DNA is missing, the TRBD1 call by TCRdb cannot be tested. The CDR3 consists of 22 residues. From germline, CDR1 is SGHNT and CDR2 YENEEA. The CDR3 region is CASSLVGYADPTHQGGNQPQHF.

The chain couples TRBV20-1 to TRBJ2-7; the D call of TRBD2 rests on TCRdb alone, since no DNA is present to check it. This CDR3 is built from 14 residues. Germline V lookup: CDR1 DFQATT, CDR2 SNEGSKA (reference sequence). This CDR3 reads CSARRTSGTYEQYF.

The rearrangement joins TRBV6-2 or TRBV6-3 to TRBJ2-1; TCRdb picks TRBD1, but there is no DNA to check that call. The CDR3 runs 15 residues. Germline CDR1 reads MNHEY; CDR2 reads SVGEGT. This CDR3 reads CASSSPVSVNNEQFF.

The gene calls are TRBV5-1 and TRBJ2-2; TCRdb selects TRBD2, and the lack of DNA leaves this call unchecked. CDR1 and CDR2 from the germline V gene are SGHRS and YFSETQ. This CDR3 contains 16 residues. The CDR3 is CASSPQAGNTAGELFF.

The CDR3 region is CASSQKAPGEGGNTIYF. The V and J genes are TRBV4-3 and TRBJ1-3; TCRdb's assignment of TRBD1 cannot be checked, as there is no DNA. The CDR3 has 17 amino acids. Looked up from germline, CDR1 is LGHNA and CDR2 is YSLEER.

The rearrangement uses TRBV7-9 and TRBJ2-5. Germline V CDR1 and CDR2: SEHNR, FQNEAQ (reference sequence). The CDR3 spans 16 residues. CDR3 sequence: CASSYGTFDTQETQYF.

The chain recombines TRBV27 with TRBJ1-5; absent DNA, TCRdb's TRBD1 call cannot be checked. Germline-derived CDR1 and CDR2 are MNHEY and SMNVEV (reference sequence). The CDR3 runs 15 residues. This CDR3 reads CASSLTGEDNQPQHF.

This chain connects TRBV7-3 to TRBJ2-7; with no DNA, the TCRdb D assignment of TRBD2 cannot be verified. Germline V gene data show CDR1 as SGHTA and CDR2 as FQGTGA. This CDR3 is built from 13 residues. CDR3 region: CASSYGLAAEQYF.

This chain uses TRBV5-1 with TRBJ2-1; as DNA is missing, the TRBD1 call by TCRdb cannot be tested. This CDR3 has 14 residues. CDR1 and CDR2 from the germline V gene are SGHRS and YFSETQ. The CDR3 protein is CASRVQGAYNEQFF. The whole variable domain, remainder taken from reference TRBV5-1 and TRBJ2-1, is KAGVTQTPRYLIKTRGQQVTLSCSPISGHRSVSWYQQTPGQGLQFLFEYFSETQRNKGNFPGRFSGRQFSNSRSEMNVSTLELGDSALYLCASRVQGAYNEQFFGPGTRLTVL.

The CDR3 region is CASSHSGTSETEQFF. The chain links TRBV4-1 to TRBJ2-1; the TCRdb D gene call, TRBD2, has no DNA to confirm it. The germline CDR1 and CDR2 sequences are MGHRA and YSYEKL. The CDR3 has 15 residues.

The chain joins TRBV5-1 to TRBJ2-7; TCRdb designates TRBD2, a call that cannot be tested without DNA. Germline CDR1 is SGHRS and CDR2 is YFSETQ. CDR3 size: 14 residues. CDR3: CASSEGSSRYWEHF.

This sequence joins TRBV7-9 and TRBJ2-2; the D call of TRBD2 rests on TCRdb alone, since no DNA is present to check it. The length of the CDR3 is 16 residues. Germline loops: CDR1 SEHNR, CDR2 FQNEAQ (reference sequence). The CDR3 region is CASSLNGGPNTGELFF.

V and J are TRBV3-1 and TRBJ2-7; TCRdb returns TRBD2, unconfirmable since there is no DNA. The germline V gene encodes CDR1 LGHDT and CDR2 YNNKEL (reference sequence). The CDR3 consists of 15 residues. CDR3 region: CASSMGLAATYEQYF.

The genes are TRBV5-1 and TRBJ2-3; TCRdb picks TRBD1, but there is no DNA to check that call. This CDR3 is built from 12 residues. The germline V gene has CDR1 SGHRS and CDR2 YFSETQ. This CDR3 reads CASARGRDTQYF.